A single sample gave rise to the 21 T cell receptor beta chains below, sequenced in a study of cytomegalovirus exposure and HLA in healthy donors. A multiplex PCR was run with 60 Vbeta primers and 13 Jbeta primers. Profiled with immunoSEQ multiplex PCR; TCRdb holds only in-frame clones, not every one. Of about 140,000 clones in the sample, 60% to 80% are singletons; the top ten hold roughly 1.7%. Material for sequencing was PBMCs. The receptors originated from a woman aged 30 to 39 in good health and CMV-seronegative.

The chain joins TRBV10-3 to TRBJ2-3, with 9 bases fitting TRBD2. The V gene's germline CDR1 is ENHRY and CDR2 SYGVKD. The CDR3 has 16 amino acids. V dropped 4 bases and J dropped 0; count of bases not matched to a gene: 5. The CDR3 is CAISAPSGISTDTQYF. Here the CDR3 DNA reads TGTGCCATCAGTGCCCCTAGCGGGATTAGCACAGATACGCAGTATTTT.

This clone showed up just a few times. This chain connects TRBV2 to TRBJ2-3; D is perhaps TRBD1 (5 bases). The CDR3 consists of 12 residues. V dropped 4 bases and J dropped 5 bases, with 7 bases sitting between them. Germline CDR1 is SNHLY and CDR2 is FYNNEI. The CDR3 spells CASSGDRDTQYF. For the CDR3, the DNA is TGTGCCAGCAGTGGCGACAGAGATACGCAGTATTTT.

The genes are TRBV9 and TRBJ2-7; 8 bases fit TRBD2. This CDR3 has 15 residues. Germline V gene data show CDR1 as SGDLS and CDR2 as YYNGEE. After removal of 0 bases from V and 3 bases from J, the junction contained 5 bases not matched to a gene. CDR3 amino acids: CASSVGRGGLYEQYF. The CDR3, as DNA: TGTGCCAGCAGCGTAGGACGGGGGGGGCTCTACGAGCAGTACTTC.

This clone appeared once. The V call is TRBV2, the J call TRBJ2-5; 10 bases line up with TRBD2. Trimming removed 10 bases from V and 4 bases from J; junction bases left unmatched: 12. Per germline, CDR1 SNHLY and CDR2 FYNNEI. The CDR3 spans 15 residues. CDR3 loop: CATSGVAGGRETQYF. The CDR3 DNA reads TGTGCCACATCAGGGGTAGCGGGAGGTAGAGAGACCCAGTACTTC. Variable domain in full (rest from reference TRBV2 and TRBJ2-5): EPEVTQTPSHQVTQMGQEVILRCVPISNHLYFYWYRQILGQKVEFLVSFYNNEISEKSEIFDDQFSVERPDGSNFTLKIRSTKLEDSAMYFCATSGVAGGRETQYFGPGTRLLVL.

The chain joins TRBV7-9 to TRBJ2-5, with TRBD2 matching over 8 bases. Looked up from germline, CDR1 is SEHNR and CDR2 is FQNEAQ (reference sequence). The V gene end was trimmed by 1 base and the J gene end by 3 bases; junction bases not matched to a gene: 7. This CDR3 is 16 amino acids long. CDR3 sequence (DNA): TGTGCCAGCAGCTTAGGGCTATTAGCGGGGAAAGAGACCCAGTACTTC. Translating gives CASSLGLLAGKETQYF.

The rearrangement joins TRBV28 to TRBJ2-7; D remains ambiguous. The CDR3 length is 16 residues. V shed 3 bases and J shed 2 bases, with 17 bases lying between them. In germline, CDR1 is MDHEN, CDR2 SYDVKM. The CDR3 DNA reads TGTGCCAGCAGTTTGAACGCCGGGTTTACCACCTACGAGCAGTACTTC. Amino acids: CASSLNAGFTTYEQYF.

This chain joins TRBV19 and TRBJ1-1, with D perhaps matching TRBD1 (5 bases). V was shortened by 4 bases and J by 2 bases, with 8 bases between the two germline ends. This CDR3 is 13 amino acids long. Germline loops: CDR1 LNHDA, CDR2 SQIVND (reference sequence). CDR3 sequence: CASSRQPNTEAFF. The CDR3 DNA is TGTGCCAGTAGTAGACAGCCTAACACTGAAGCTTTCTTT.

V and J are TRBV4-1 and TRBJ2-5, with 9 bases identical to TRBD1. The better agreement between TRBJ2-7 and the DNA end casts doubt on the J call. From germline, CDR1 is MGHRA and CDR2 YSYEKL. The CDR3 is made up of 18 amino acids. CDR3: CASSQDTTRTGVTYEQYF. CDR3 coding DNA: TGCGCCAGCAGCCAAGACACCACCAGGACAGGGGTAACCTACGAGCAGTACTTC.

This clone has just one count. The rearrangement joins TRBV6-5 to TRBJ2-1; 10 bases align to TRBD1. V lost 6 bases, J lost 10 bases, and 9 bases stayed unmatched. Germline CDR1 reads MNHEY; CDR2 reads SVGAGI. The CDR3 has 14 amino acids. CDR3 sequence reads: CASSTGTGDGEQFF. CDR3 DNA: TGTGCCAGCAGCACAGGGACAGGGGATGGCGAGCAGTTCTTC.

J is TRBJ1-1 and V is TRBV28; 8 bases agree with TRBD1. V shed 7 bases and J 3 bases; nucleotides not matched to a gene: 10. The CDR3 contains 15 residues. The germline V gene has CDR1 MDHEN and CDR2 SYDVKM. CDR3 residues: CASTTTGEGDTEAFF. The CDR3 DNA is TGTGCCAGCACCACGACAGGGGAAGGGGACACTGAAGCTTTCTTT.

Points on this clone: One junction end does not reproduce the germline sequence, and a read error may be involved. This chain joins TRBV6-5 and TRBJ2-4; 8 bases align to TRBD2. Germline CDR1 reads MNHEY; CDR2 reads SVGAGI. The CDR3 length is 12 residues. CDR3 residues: CASSYDRGGGHF. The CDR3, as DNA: TGTGCCAGCAGTTACGATCGGGGGGGAGGGCACTTC.

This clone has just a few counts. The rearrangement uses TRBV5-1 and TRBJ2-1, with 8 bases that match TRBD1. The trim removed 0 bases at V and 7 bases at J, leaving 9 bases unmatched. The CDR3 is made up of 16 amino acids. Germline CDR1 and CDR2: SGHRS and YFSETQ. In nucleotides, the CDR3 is TGCGCCAGCAGCTTGGGGACAGGGATAATGATAAATGAGCAGTTCTTC. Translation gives CASSLGTGIMINEQFF.

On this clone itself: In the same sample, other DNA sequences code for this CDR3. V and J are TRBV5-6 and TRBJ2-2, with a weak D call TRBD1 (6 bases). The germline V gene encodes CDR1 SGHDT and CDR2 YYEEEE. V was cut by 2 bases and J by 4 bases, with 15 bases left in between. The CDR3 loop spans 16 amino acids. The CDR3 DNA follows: TGTGCCAGCAGCTTTGGTGCACAGGGCCCCACCGGGGAGCTGTTTTTT. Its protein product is CASSFGAQGPTGELFF.

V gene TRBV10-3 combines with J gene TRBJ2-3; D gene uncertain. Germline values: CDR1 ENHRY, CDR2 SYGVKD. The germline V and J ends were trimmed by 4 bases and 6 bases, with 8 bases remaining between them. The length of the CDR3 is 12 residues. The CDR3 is CAISAYVDTQYF. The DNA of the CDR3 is TGTGCCATCAGTGCTTATGTGGATACGCAGTATTTT.

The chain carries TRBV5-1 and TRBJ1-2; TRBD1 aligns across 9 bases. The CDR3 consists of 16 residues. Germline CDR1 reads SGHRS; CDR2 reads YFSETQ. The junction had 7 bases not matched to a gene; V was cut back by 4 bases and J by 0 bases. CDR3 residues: CASSPGQGLANYGYTF. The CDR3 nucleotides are TGCGCCAGCAGCCCGGGACAGGGTTTAGCTAACTATGGCTACACCTTC.

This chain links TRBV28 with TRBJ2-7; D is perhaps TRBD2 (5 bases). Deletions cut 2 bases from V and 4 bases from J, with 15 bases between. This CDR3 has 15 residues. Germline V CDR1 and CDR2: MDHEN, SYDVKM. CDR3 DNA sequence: TGTGCCAGCAGTTTAGGAGTCGCGGGCCATTACGAGCAGTACGTC. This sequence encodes CASSLGVAGHYEQYV.

The CDR3 DNA is TGTGCCAGCAGTGCGGACAGGGCCCAGCCCCAGCATTTT. It is translated as CASSADRAQPQHF. The chain joins TRBV6-1 to TRBJ1-5; 8 bases are shared with TRBD1. The CDR3 consists of 13 residues. After removal of 4 bases from V and 7 bases from J, the junction contained 3 bases not matched to a gene. Germline V gene lookup returns CDR1 MNHNS and CDR2 SASEGT.

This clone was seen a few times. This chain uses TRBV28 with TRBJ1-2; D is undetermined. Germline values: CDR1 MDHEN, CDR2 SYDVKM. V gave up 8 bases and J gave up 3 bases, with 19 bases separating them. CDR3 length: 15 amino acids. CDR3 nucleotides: TGTGCCAGCGACACGGGCGCAGGACTCGACTATGGCTACACCTTC. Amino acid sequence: CASDTGAGLDYGYTF.

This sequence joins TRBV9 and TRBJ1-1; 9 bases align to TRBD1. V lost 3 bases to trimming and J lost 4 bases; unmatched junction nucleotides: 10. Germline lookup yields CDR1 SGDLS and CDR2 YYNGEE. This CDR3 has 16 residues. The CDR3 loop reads CASSEGTGSFTTEAFF. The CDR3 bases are TGTGCCAGCAGCGAGGGGACAGGGTCCTTTACCACTGAAGCTTTCTTT.

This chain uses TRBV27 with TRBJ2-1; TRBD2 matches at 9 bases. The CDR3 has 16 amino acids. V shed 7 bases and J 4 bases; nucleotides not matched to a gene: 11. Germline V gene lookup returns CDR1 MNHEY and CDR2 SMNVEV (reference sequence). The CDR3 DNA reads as TGTGCCAGCACTCGCCAGGCGGGGGGGACATACAATGAGCAGTTCTTC. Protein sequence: CASTRQAGGTYNEQFF.

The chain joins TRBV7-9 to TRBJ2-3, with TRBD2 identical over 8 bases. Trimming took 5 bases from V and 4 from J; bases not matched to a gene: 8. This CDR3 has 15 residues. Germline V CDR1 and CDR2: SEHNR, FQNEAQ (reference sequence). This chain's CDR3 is CASSPRLREADTQYF. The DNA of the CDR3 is TGTGCCAGCAGCCCCAGGTTGCGGGAGGCAGATACGCAGTATTTT.